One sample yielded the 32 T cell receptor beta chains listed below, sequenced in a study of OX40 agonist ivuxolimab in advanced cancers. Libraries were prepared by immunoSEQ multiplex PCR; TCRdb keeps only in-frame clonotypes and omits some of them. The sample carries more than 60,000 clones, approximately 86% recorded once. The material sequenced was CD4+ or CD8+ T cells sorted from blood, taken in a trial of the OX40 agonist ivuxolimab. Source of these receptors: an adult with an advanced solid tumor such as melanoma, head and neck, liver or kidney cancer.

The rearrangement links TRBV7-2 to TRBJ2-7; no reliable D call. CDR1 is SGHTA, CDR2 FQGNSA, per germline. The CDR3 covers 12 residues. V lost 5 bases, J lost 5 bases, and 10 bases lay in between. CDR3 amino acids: CASSPRTDEQYF. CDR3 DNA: TGTGCCAGCAGCCCTCGTACGGACGAGCAGTACTTC. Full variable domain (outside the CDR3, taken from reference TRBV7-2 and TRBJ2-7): GAGVSQSPSNKVTEKGKDVELRCDPISGHTALYWYRQSLGQGLEFLIYFQGNSAPDKSGLPSDRFSAERTGGSVSTLTIQRTQQEDSAVYLCASSPRTDEQYFGPGTRLTVT.

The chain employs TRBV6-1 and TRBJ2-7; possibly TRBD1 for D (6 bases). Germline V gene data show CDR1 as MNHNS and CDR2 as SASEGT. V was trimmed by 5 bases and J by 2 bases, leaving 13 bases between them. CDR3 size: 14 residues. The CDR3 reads CASSKGEWAYEQYF. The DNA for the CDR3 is TGTGCCAGCAGTAAGGGGGAGTGGGCCTACGAGCAGTACTTC.

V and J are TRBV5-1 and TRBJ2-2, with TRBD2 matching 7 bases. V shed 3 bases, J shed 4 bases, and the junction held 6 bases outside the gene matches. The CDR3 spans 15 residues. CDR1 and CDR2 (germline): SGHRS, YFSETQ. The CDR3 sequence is CASSWEGQATGELFF. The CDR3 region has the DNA TGCGCCAGCAGCTGGGAGGGCCAGGCCACCGGGGAGCTGTTTTTT.

CDR3 region: CSVAGGPYEQYF. The CDR3 DNA reads as TGCAGCGTAGCAGGGGGGCCCTACGAGCAGTACTTC. This sequence joins TRBV29-1 and TRBJ2-7, with D possibly being TRBD1 (7 bases). Per the germline V gene, CDR1 is SQVTM and CDR2 is ANQGSEA. The CDR3 runs to 12 residues. The V and J ends lost 6 bases and 2 bases respectively, with 11 bases between them.

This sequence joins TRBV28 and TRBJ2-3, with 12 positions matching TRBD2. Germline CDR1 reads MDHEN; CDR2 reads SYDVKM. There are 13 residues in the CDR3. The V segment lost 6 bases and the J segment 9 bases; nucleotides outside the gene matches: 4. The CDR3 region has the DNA TGTGCCAGCAGAAAGACTAGCGGGAGAACGCAGTATTTT. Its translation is CASRKTSGRTQYF.

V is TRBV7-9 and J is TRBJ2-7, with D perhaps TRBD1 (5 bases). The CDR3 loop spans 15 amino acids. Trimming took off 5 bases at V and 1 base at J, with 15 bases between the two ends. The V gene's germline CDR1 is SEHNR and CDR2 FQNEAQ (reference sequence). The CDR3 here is CASSQYTGVSYEQYF. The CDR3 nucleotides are TGTGCCAGCAGCCAATACACAGGAGTTTCCTACGAGCAGTACTTC.

For the CDR3, the DNA is TGTGCCAGCAGCTTCAGGTCAGGGGTTAGCACAGATACGCAGTATTTT. This translates into CASSFRSGVSTDTQYF. J is TRBJ2-3 and V is TRBV7-9; D possibly corresponds to TRBD1 (6 bases). Germline values: CDR1 SEHNR, CDR2 FQNEAQ (reference sequence). CDR3 size: 16 residues. V was pared by 3 bases and J by 0 bases, with 13 bases between.

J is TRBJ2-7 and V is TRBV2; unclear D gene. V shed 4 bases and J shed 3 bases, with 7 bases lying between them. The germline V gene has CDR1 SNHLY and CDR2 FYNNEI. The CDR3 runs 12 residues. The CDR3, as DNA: TGTGCCAGCAGTGTGGCAGGCTACGAGCAGTACTTC. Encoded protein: CASSVAGYEQYF. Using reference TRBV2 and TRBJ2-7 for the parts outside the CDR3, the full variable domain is EPEVTQTPSHQVTQMGQEVILRCVPISNHLYFYWYRQILGQKVEFLVSFYNNEISEKSEIFDDQFSVERPDGSNFTLKIRSTKLEDSAMYFCASSVAGYEQYFGPGTRLTVT.

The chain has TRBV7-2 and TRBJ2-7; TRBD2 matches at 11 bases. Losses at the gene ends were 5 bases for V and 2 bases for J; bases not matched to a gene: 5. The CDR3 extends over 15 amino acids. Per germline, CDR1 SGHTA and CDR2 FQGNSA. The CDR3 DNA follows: TGTGCCAGCAGCCCAAGGACTAGCGGGCCCTACGAGCAGTACTTC. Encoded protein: CASSPRTSGPYEQYF.

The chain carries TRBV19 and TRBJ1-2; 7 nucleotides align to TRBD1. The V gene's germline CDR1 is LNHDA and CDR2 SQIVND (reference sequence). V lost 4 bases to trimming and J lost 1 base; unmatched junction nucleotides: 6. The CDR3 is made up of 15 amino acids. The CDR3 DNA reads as TGTGCCAGTAGTAACAGACAGGGTAGTAACTATGGCTACACCTTC. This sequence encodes CASSNRQGSNYGYTF.

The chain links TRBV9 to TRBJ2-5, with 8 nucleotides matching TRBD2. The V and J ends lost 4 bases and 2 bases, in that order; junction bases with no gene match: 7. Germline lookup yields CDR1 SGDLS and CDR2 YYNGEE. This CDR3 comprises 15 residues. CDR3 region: CASSPLAGQQETQYF. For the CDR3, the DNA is TGTGCCAGCAGCCCTTTAGCGGGGCAACAAGAGACCCAGTACTTC.

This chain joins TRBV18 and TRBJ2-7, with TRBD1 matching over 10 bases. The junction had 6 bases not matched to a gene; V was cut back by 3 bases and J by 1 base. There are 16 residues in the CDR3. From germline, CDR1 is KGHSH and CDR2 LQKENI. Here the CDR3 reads CASSPQGQGSSYEQYF. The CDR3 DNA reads TGTGCCAGCTCACCCCAGGGACAGGGGTCATCCTACGAGCAGTACTTC.

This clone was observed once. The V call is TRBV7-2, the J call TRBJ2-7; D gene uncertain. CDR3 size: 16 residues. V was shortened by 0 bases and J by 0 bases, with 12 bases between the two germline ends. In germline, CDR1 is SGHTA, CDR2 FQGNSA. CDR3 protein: CASSLAFYGSSYEQYF. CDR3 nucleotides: TGTGCCAGCAGCTTAGCTTTTTATGGTAGCTCCTACGAGCAGTACTTC.

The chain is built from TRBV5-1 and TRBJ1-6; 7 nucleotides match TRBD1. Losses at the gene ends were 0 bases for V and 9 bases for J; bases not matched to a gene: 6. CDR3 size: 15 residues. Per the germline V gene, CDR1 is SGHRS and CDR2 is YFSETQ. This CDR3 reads CASSLEGQFGSPLHF. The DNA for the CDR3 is TGCGCCAGCAGCTTGGAGGGACAGTTCGGTTCACCCCTCCACTTT.

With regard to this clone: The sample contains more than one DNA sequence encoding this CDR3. CDR3 sequence reads: CASSSGQGADTQYF. The CDR3 coding sequence is TGTGCCAGCAGCTCGGGACAGGGAGCAGATACGCAGTATTTT. The genes are TRBV7-3 and TRBJ2-3, with TRBD1 matching 9 bases. The germline gives CDR1 SGHTA, CDR2 FQGTGA. V lost 4 bases and J lost 4; bases outside the gene matches: 3. CDR3 size: 14 residues.

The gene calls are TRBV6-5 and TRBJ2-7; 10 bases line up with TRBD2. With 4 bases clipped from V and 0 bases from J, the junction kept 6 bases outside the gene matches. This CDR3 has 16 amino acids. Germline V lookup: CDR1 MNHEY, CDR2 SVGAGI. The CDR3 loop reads CASSSPGTSASYEQYF. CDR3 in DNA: TGTGCCAGCAGTTCCCCCGGGACTAGCGCCTCCTACGAGCAGTACTTC.

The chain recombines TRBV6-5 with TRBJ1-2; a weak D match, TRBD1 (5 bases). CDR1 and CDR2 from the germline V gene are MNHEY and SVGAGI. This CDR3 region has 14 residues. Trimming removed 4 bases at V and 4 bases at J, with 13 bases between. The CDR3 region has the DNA TGTGCCAGCAGTTCCCGGCACCAGGGCTATGGCTACACCTTC. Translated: CASSSRHQGYGYTF.

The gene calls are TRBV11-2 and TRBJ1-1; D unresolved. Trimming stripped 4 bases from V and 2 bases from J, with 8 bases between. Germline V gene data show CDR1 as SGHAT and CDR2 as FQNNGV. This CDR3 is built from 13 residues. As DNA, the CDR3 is TGTGCCAGCAGCTCGGACGGCAACACTGAAGCTTTCTTT. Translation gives CASSSDGNTEAFF.

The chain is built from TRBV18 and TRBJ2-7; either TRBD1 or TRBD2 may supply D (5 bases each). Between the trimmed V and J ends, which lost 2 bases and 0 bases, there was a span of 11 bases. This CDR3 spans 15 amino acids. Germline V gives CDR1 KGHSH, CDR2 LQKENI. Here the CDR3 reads CASSPGGALSYEQYF. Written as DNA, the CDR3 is TGTGCCAGCTCACCAGGGGGAGCCCTCTCCTACGAGCAGTACTTC.

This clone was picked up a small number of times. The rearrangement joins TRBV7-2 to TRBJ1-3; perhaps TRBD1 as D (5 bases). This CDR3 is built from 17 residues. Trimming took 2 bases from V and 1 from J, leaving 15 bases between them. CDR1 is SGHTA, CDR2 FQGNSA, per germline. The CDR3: CASSLYGAAGSGNTIYF. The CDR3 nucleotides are TGTGCCAGCAGCTTATATGGGGCCGCAGGTTCTGGAAACACCATATATTTT.

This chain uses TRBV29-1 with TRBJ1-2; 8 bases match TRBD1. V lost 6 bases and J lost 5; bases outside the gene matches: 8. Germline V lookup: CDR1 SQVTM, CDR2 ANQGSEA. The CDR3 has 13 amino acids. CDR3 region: CSVMDREGYGYTF. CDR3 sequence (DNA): TGCAGCGTCATGGACAGGGAGGGATATGGCTACACCTTC.

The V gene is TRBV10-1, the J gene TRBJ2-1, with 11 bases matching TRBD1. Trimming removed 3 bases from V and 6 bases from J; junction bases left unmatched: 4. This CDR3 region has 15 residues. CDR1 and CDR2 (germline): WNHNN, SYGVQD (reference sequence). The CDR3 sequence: CASSEGGQGVNEQFF. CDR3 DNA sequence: TGCGCCAGCAGTGAAGGGGGACAGGGGGTCAATGAGCAGTTCTTC.

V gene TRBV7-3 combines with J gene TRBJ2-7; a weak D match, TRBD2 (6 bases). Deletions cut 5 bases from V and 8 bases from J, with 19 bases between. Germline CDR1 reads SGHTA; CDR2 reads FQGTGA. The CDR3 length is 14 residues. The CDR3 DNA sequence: TGTGCCAGCAGCCCTCACCGGGACTCCGAGAAGCAGTACTTC. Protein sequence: CASSPHRDSEKQYF.

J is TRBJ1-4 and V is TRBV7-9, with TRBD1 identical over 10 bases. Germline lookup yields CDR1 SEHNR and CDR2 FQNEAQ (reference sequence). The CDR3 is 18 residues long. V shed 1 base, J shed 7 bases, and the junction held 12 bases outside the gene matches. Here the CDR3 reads CASSLGPGQGLRAEKLFF. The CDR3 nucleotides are TGTGCCAGCAGCTTAGGCCCGGGACAGGGGTTAAGGGCTGAAAAACTGTTTTTT.

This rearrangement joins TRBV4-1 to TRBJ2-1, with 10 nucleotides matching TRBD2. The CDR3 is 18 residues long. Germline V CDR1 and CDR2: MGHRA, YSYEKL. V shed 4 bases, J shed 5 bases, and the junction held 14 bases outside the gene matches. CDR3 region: CASSPLILAGELNNEQFF. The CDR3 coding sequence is TGCGCCAGCAGCCCCCTCATTCTAGCGGGGGAATTAAACAATGAGCAGTTCTTC.

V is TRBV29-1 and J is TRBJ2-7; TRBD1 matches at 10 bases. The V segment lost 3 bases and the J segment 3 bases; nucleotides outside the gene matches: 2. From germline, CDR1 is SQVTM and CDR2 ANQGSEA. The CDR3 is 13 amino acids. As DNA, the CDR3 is TGCAGCGTTGAGGGACAGGGGAACTACGAGCAGTACTTC. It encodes CSVEGQGNYEQYF.

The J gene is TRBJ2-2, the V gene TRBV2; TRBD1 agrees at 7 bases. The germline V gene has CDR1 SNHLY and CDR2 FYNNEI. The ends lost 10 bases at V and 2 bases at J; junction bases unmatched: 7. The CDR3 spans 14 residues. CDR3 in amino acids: CATKGTANTGELFF. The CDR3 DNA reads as TGTGCCACCAAGGGGACAGCCAACACCGGGGAGCTGTTTTTT.

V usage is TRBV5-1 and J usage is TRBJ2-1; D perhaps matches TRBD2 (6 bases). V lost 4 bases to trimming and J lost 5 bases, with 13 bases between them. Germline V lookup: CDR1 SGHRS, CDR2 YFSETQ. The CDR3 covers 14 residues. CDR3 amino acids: CASSPDRGDNEQFF. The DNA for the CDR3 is TGCGCCAGCAGCCCGGACCGCGGGGACAATGAGCAGTTCTTC.

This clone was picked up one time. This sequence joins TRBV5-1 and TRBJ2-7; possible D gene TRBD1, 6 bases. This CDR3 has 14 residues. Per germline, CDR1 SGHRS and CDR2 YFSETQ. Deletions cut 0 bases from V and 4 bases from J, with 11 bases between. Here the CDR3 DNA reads TGCGCCAGCAGCTTGGATGGACAGCTTTACGAGCAGTACTTC. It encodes CASSLDGQLYEQYF.

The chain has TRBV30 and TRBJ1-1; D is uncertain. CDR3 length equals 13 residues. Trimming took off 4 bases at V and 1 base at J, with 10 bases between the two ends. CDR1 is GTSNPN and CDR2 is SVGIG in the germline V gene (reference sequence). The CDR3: CAWTRGKNTEAFF. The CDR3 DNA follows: TGTGCCTGGACGCGGGGAAAGAACACTGAAGCTTTCTTT.

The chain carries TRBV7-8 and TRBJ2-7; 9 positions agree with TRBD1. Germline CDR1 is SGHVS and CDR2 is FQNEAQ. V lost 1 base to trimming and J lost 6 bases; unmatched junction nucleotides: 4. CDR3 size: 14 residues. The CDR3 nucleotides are TGTGCCAGCAGCTTAGAGGGACAGGGACGCGAGCAGTACTTC. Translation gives CASSLEGQGREQYF.

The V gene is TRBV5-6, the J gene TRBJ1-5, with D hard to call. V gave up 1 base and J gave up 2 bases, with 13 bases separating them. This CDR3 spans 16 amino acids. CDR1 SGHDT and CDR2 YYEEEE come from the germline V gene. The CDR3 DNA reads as TGTGCCAGCAGCTTGCGGGATCGGGGTGGCAATCAGCCCCAGCATTTT. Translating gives CASSLRDRGGNQPQHF.